The source of this TCR beta chain is a study of blood T cell repertoires in COVID-19. Study-level background: The United States, Italy and Spain supplied acute and convalescent COVID-19 samples.

In the authors' workflow: Reference gene primer amplification yielded estimated nucleated cell counts. Clones were read by immunoSEQ multiplex PCR, and TCRdb kept only the in-frame ones, dropping some. That table furnishes V, J and clone size, whereas the DNA furnished D and trimming. Here the sample spans 250,000 to 350,000 clones, roughly 89% being singletons. Participant age was 18 to 89 years, and participants resided in fewer than 25 US areas. Cohort allocation depended upon clinical history that participants reported. The CDR3 runs to 14 residues. V lost 7 bases and J 5 bases, leaving 13 bases between the germline ends. The germline gives CDR1 SGDLS, CDR2 YYNGEE.

Sequencing used PBMCs or T cells enriched from blood (not recorded which). The rearrangement joins TRBV9 to TRBJ1-6; D ambiguous. The origin of this receptor is a woman in her late teens or twenties with acute COVID-19. CDR3 protein: CASGRGGDNSPLHF. The CDR3 nucleotides are TGTGCCAGCGGACGGGGAGGTGATAATTCACCCCTCCACTTT.